The source of this T cell receptor (beta chain) is a study of blood T cell repertoires in COVID-19. In the study overall: PBMCs, B-cell-depleted T cells, or T cells provided the cDNA or gDNA that made up the material.

To note about this clone: The sample has other DNA sequences that encode this CDR3 too.

In the authors' workflow: Estimates of nucleated cell counts were drawn from the amplification of reference gene primers. Profiled with immunoSEQ multiplex PCR; TCRdb holds only in-frame clones, not every one. The D gene and trimming were derived from the DNA, and the V and J assignments and clone size from that table. The repertoire consists of 300,000 to 450,000 clones, with approximately 86% occurring once and the leading ten covering 3%. The source is a human donor in a cohort sampled during active COVID-19. Sequencing was performed on peripheral blood.

CDR3 amino acids: CASSLGGGSYEQYF. Written as DNA, the CDR3 is TGTGCCAGCAGCTTAGGCGGCGGATCCTACGAGCAGTACTTC. The chain combines TRBV11-1 with TRBJ2-7; the D is unclear. Trimming left V 1 base short and J 1 base short, with 8 bases between. The CDR3 is made up of 14 amino acids. CDR1 is SGHAT and CDR2 is FQDESV in the germline V gene (reference sequence).